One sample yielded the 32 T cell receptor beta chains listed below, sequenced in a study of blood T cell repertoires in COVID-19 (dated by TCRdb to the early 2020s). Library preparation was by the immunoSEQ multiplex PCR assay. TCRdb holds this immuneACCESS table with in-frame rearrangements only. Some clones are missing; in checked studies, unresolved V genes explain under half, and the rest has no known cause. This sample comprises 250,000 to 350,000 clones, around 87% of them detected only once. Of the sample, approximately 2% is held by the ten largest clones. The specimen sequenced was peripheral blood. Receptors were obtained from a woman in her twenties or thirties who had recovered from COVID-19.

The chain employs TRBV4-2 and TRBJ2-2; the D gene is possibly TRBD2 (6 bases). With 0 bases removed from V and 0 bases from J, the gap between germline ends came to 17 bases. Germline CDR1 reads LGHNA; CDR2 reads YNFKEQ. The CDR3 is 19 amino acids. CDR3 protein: CASSQDHPSEDPNTGELFF. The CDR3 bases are TGTGCCAGCAGCCAAGATCATCCTAGCGAGGATCCGAACACCGGGGAGCTGTTTTTT.

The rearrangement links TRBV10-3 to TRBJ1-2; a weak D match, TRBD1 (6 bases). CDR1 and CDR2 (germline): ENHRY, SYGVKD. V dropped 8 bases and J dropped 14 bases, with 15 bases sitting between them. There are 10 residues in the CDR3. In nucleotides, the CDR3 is TGTGCCATCGGGGGAACAGGGAGTACCTTC. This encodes CAIGGTGSTF.

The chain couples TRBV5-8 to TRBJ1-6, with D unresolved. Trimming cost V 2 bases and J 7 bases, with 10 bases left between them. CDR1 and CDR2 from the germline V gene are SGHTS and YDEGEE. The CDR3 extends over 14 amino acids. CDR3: CASSFSQKNSPLHF. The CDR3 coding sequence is TGTGCCAGCAGCTTTTCTCAGAAGAATTCACCCCTCCACTTT. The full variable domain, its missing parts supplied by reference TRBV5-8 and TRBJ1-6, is EAGVTQSPTHLIKTRGQQATLRCSPISGHTSVYWYQQALGLGLQFLLWYDEGEERNRGNFPPRFSGRQFPNYSSELNVNALELEDSALYLCASSFSQKNSPLHFGNGTRLTVT.

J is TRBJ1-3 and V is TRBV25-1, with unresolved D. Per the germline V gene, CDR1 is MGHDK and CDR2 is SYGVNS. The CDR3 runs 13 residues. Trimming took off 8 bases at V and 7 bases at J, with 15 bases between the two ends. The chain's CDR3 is CASEGVVGNTIYF. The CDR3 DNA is TGTGCCAGCGAAGGCGTTGTCGGGAACACCATATATTTT. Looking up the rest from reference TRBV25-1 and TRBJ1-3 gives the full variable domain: EADIYQTPRYLVIGTGKKITLECSQTMGHDKMYWYQQDPGMELHLIHYSYGVNSTEKGDLSSESTVSRIRTEHFPLTLESARPSHTSQYLCASEGVVGNTIYFGEGSWLTVV.

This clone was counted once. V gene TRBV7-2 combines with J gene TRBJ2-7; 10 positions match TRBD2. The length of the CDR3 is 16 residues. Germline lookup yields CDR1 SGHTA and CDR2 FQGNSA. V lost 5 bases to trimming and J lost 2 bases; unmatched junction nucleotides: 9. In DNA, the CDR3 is TGTGCCAGCAGCCCATCCCCCCTAGCGGGGGCCTACGAGCAGTACTTC. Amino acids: CASSPSPLAGAYEQYF. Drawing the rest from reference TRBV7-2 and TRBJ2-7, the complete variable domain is GAGVSQSPSNKVTEKGKDVELRCDPISGHTALYWYRQSLGQGLEFLIYFQGNSAPDKSGLPSDRFSAERTGGSVSTLTIQRTQQEDSAVYLCASSPSPLAGAYEQYFGPGTRLTVT.

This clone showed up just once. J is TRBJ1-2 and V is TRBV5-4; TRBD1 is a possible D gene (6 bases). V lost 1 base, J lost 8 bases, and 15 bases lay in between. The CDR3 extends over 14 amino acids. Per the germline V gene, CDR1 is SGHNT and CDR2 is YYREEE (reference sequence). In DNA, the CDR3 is TGTGCCAGCAGCTTGTTGCTCGGACAGAACGGCTACACCTTC. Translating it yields CASSLLLGQNGYTF.

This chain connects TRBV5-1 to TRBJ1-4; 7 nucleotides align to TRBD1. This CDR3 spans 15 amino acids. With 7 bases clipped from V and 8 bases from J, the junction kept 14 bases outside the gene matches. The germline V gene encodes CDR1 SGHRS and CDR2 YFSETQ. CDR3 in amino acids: CASSFTGAATEKLFF. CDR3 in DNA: TGCGCCAGCTCATTCACAGGGGCCGCCACCGAAAAACTGTTTTTT.

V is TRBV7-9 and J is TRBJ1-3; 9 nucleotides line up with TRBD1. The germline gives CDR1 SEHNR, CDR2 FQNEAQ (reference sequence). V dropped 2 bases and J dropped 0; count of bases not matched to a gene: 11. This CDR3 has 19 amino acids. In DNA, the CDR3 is TGTGCCAGCAGCTTACGACGGGACAGGGAGTCCCACTCTGGAAACACCATATATTTT. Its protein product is CASSLRRDRESHSGNTIYF.

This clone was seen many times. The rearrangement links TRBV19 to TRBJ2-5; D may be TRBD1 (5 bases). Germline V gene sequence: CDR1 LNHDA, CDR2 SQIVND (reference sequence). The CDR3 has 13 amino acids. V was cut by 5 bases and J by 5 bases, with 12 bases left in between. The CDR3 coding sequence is TGTGCCAGTAGTCTGGGGCGGCGGGAGACCCAGTACTTC. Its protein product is CASSLGRRETQYF.

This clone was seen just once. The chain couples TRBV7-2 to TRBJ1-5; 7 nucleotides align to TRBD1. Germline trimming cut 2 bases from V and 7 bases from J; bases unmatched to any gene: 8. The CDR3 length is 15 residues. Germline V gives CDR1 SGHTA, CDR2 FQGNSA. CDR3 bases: TGTGCCAGCAGCTTATTCGAGGGGGCTAGGCAGCCCCAGCATTTT. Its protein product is CASSLFEGARQPQHF.

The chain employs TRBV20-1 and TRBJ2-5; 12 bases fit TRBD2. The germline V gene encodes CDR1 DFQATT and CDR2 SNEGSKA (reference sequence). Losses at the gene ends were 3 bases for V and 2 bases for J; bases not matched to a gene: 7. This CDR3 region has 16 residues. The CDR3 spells CSASVRLAGVQETQYF. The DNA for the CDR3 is TGCAGTGCTAGTGTCCGACTAGCGGGGGTACAAGAGACCCAGTACTTC.

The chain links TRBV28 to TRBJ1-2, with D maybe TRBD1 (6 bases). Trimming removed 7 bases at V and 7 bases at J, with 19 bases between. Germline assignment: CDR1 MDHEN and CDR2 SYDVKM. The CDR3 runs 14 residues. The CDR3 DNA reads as TGTGCCAGCACCGAAGGGACAAATCATGGTGGCTACACCTTC. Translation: CASTEGTNHGGYTF.

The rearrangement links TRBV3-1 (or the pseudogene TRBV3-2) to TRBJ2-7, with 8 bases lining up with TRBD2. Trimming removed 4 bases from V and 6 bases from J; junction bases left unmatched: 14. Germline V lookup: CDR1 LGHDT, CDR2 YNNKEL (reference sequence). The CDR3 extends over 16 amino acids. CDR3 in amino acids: CASSLRTISGGGEQYF. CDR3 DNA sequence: TGTGCCAGCAGCCTACGGACTATATCCGGGGGGGGCGAGCAGTACTTC.

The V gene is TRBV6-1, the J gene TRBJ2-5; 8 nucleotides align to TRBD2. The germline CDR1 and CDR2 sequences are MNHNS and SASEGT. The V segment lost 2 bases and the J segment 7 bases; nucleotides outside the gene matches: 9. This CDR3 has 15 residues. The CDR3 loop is CASSELERGPPTQYF. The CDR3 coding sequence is TGTGCCAGCAGTGAATTGGAGCGGGGGCCCCCGACCCAGTACTTC.

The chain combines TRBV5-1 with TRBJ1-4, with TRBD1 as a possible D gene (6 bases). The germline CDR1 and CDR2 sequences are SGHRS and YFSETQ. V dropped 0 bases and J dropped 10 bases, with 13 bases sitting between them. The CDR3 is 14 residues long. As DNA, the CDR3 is TGCGCCAGCAGCTTGGCACAGGGTGGCGGAAAACTGTTTTTT. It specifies CASSLAQGGGKLFF.

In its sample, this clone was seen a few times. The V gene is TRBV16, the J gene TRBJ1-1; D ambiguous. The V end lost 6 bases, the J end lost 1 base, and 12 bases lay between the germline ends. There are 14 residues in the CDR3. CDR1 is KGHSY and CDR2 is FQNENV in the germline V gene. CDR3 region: CASSPELRNTEAFF. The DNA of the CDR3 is TGTGCCAGCAGTCCTGAGCTTAGGAACACTGAAGCTTTCTTT.

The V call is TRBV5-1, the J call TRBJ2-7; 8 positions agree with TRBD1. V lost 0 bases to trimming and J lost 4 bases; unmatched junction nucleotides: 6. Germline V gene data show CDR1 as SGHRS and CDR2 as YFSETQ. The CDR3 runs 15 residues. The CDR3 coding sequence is TGCGCCAGCAGCTTGGTATCAGGGGGCCGGTACGAGCAGTACTTC. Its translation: CASSLVSGGRYEQYF.

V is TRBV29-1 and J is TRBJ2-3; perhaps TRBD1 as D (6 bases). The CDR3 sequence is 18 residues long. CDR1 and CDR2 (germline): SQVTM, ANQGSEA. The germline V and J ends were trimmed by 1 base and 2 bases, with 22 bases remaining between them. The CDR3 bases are TGCAGCGTTGAAGTCCTATCAGGGGAACCCTCTTACACAGATACGCAGTATTTT. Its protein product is CSVEVLSGEPSYTDTQYF.

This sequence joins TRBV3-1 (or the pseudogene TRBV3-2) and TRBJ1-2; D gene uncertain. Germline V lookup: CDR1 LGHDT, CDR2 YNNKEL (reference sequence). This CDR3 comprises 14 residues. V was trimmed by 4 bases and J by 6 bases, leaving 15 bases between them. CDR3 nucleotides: TGTGCCAGCAGCCTGGAGCCAATATCGGATGGCTACACCTTC. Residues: CASSLEPISDGYTF.

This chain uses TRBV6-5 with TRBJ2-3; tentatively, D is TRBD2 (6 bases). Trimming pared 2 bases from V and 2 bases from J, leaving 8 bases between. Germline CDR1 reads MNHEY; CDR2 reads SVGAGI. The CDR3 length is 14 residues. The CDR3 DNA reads TGTGCCAGCAGTTACGGGGGGAACACAGATACGCAGTATTTT. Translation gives CASSYGGNTDTQYF.

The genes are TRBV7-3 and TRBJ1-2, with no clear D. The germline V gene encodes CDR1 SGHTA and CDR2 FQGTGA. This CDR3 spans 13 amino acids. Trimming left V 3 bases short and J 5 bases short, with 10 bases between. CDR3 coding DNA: TGTGCCAGCAGCTTCGCAGGCGATTATGGCTACACCTTC. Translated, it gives CASSFAGDYGYTF.

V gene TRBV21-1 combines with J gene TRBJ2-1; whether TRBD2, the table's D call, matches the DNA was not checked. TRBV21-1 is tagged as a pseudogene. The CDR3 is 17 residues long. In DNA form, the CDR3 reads TGTGCCAGCAGCCAAAGCCCAGGACTAGGGGTCCCAAATGAGCAGTTCTTC. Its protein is CASSQSPGLGVPNEQFF.

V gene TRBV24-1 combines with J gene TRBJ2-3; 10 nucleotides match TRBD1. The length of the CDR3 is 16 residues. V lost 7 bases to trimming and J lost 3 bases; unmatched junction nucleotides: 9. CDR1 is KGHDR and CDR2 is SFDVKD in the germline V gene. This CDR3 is CATSTPGQGKTDTQYF. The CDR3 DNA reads TGTGCCACCAGCACCCCGGGACAGGGGAAGACAGATACGCAGTATTTT.

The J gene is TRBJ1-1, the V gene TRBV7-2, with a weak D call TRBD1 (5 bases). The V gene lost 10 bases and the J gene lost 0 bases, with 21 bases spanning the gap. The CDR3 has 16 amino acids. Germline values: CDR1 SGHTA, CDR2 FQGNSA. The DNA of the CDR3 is TGTGCCACCACGCCCTTAAAGGGGATCTTGAACACTGAAGCTTTCTTT. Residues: CATTPLKGILNTEAFF. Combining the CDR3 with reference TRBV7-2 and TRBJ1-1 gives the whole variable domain GAGVSQSPSNKVTEKGKDVELRCDPISGHTALYWYRQSLGQGLEFLIYFQGNSAPDKSGLPSDRFSAERTGGSVSTLTIQRTQQEDSAVYLCATTPLKGILNTEAFFGQGTRLTVV.

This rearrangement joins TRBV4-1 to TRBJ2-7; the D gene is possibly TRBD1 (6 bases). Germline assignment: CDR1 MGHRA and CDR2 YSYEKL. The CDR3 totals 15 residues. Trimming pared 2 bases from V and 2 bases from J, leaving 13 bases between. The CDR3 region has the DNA TGCGCCAGCAGCCAACTCGCAGGGGACACCTACGAGCAGTACTTC. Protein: CASSQLAGDTYEQYF.

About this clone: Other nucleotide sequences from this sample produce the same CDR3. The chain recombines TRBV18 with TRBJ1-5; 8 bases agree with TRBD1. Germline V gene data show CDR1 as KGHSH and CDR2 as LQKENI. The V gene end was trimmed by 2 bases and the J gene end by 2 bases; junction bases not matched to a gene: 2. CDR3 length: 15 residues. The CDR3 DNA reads TGTGCCAGCTCACCAGACAGGGGCGGCAATCAGCCCCAGCATTTT. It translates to CASSPDRGGNQPQHF.

Here the CDR3 reads CSARDNYEQYF. CDR3 sequence (DNA): TGCAGTGCTAGAGATAATTACGAGCAGTACTTC. The V call is TRBV20-1, the J call TRBJ2-7; D is unresolved. Deletions cut 0 bases from V and 4 bases from J, with 4 bases between. The CDR3 has 11 residues. Germline CDR1 and CDR2: DFQATT and SNEGSKA (reference sequence).

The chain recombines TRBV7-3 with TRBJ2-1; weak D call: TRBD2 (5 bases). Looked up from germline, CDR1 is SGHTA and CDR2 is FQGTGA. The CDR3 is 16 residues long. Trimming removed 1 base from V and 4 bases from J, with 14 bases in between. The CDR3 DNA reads TGTGCCAGCAGCTTAAGCCCCCGGACTGGGTACAATGAGCAGTTCTTC. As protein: CASSLSPRTGYNEQFF.

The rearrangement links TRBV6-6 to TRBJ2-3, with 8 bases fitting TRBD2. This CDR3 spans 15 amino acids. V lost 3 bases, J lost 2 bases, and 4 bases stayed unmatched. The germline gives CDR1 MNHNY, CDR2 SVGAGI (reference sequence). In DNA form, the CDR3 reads TGTGCCAGCAGTTATGTAGCGGGGTACACAGATACGCAGTATTTT. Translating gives CASSYVAGYTDTQYF.

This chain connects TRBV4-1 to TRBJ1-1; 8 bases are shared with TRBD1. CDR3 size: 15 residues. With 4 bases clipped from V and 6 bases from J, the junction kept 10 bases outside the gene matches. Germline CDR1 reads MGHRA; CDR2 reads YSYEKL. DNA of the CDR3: TGCGCCAGCAGCCTAAACCGGGACAGGAGGGCTGAAGCTTTCTTT. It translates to CASSLNRDRRAEAFF.

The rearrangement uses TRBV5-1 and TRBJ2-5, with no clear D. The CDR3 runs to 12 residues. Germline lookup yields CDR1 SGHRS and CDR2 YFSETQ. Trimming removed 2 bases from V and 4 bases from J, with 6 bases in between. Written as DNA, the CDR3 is TGCGCCAGCAGCTTTAATTCAGAGACCCAGTACTTC. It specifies CASSFNSETQYF.

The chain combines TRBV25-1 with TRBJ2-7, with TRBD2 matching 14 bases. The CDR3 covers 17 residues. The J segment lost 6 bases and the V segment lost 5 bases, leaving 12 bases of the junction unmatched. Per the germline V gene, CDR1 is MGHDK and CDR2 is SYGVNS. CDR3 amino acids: CASSLDYGTSGSSEQYF. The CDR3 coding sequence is TGTGCCAGCAGTCTGGATTACGGGACTAGCGGGAGTTCCGAGCAGTACTTC.